This entry describes one T cell receptor beta chain. There are many counts of this clonotype. Its antigen remains unidentified. Per-base qualities were not stored, and no clone one base away is much larger. All donors were healthy Caucasians. The researchers also sequenced three unrelated adults who were not twins: a male aged 18 to 30, a male aged 50 to 60, and a female aged 50 to 60. Using Miltenyi CD45RO+ enrichment and human naive T-cell isolation kits, memory (CD45RO+) and naive T cells were isolated from PBMC. This sample is part of a study of identical twins listed by TCRdb under 2016. With regard to the full study: TCR alpha and beta repertoires from monozygotic twins, unrelated adults of various ages and cord blood were deep-sequenced to test whether fetal clonotypes persist. To rule out contamination, replicate twin experiments were performed at different times with different library preparation protocols.

CDR1 and CDR2 are drawn from the germline V gene: SGHRS, YFSETQ. Trimming leaves V shorter by 5 bases and J shorter by 0 bases, with the junction holding 5 bases beyond the gene matches. The CDR3 covers 14 residues, taking in both the cysteine and the phenylalanine. Only the CDR3 part of the read is kept: 42 bases, read in frame from the first base. The library relied on 5' RACE. Sequencing relied on an Illumina HiSeq 2000. A universal primer binding site was added through template switching, and the final cDNA carried a unique molecular identifier so that TCR cDNA molecules could be counted accurately. First-strand cDNA for TCR alpha and beta chains was synthesized from specific primers in the conserved constant-segment region. To control for contamination, every cDNA library carried two barcodes: a SMART-Mk sample barcode plus Illumina barcodes. Two successive PCR steps introduced TruSeq adapter sequences along with Illumina sample barcodes. Sequencing of the TCR alpha and beta cDNA libraries was done on the Illumina HiSeq platform using custom primers. Under the source paper's analysis protocol: MiGEC was used to process raw reads and extract unique molecular identifiers, and MiXCR was used to find CDR3 positions. Recombination models were inferred per individual with the repgenHMM and IGoR tools using an EM algorithm. Shared clonotypes were analyzed with the tcR package in R, and sharing was normalized by the product of cloneset sizes. To study raw recombination free of thymic and clonal selection effects, out-of-frame nonproductive sequences were analyzed. The public reads were reanalyzed by TCRdb: fastp trimming at Q25, MiXCR alignment, in-frame beta chains only. Duplicate CDR3 protein sequences are folded into a single record with the most common DNA and genes. TCRdb assigned the V and J calls; the authors' analysis was not used. For this sample there are some 330,000 distinct CDR3 sequences; 7% to 9.5% appear just once. Roughly 8.9% of the sample goes to the ten largest clones.

The research as a whole found: Invariant T cells such as MAIT and iNKT could partly confound zero-insertion analyses, though diverse VJ usage argued against this for most clonotypes. Conclusions relied on cross-sectional statistical analysis, since the same donors could not be followed over many years. Excess twin sharing in beta out-of-frame sequences was weaker because fewer shared sequences lowered the signal-to-noise ratio. Compared with coincidental sharing between unrelated individuals, out-of-frame TCR alpha sequences shared between twins had an excess of sequences with low generation probability. Abundant cord blood beta clonotypes carried fewer insertions; young adult naive repertoires showed a weaker similar trend, while memory repertoires showed none. Out-of-frame TCR alpha sharing in monozygotic twins was systematically underestimated by recombination models, whereas sharing between unrelated individuals was in agreement with the recombination models.

Input material: naive T cells sorted from blood. What the cell subset or site label conveys for this sample: cells isolated with a human naive T-cell isolation kit. The TCR originated in a woman aged 50 to 60 in good health. The chain links TRBV5-1 with TRBJ2-7; TRBD1 aligns with 7 central bases. The CDR3: CASREQGSSYEQYF. DNA sequence: TGCGCCAGCAGGGAACAGGGGAGCTCCTACGAGCAGTACTTC. Beyond the CDR3, the reference TRBV5-1 and TRBJ2-7 genes provide the residues; the full variable domain reads: KAGVTQTPRYLIKTRGQQVTLSCSPISGHRSVSWYQQTPGQGLQFLFEYFSETQRNKGNFPGRFSGRQFSNSRSEMNVSTLELGDSALYLCASREQGSSYEQYFGPGTRLTVT.